The sequence of this T cell receptor (beta chain) was determined in a study of shared clonotypes between healthy human individuals. The CDR3 runs to 14 residues. The trim removed 3 bases at V and 4 bases at J, leaving 3 bases unmatched. Per germline, CDR1 LNHDA and CDR2 SQIVND (reference sequence). Sequencing was performed with immunoSEQ multiplex PCR; in TCRdb, only in-frame clones are kept and a portion is missing. The data show more than 450,000 clones, less than 85% seen once. The rearrangement joins TRBV19 to TRBJ1-1; the match to TRBD1 covers 9 bases. What was sequenced was PBMCs. This TCR was sampled from a woman between 40 and 50 years old in good health. Some clones in this sample may be carry-over from other donors' samples. The DNA of the CDR3 is TGTGCCAGTAGTATCTGGACAGGGGCCACTGAAGCTTTCTTT. Translated, it gives CASSIWTGATEAFF.